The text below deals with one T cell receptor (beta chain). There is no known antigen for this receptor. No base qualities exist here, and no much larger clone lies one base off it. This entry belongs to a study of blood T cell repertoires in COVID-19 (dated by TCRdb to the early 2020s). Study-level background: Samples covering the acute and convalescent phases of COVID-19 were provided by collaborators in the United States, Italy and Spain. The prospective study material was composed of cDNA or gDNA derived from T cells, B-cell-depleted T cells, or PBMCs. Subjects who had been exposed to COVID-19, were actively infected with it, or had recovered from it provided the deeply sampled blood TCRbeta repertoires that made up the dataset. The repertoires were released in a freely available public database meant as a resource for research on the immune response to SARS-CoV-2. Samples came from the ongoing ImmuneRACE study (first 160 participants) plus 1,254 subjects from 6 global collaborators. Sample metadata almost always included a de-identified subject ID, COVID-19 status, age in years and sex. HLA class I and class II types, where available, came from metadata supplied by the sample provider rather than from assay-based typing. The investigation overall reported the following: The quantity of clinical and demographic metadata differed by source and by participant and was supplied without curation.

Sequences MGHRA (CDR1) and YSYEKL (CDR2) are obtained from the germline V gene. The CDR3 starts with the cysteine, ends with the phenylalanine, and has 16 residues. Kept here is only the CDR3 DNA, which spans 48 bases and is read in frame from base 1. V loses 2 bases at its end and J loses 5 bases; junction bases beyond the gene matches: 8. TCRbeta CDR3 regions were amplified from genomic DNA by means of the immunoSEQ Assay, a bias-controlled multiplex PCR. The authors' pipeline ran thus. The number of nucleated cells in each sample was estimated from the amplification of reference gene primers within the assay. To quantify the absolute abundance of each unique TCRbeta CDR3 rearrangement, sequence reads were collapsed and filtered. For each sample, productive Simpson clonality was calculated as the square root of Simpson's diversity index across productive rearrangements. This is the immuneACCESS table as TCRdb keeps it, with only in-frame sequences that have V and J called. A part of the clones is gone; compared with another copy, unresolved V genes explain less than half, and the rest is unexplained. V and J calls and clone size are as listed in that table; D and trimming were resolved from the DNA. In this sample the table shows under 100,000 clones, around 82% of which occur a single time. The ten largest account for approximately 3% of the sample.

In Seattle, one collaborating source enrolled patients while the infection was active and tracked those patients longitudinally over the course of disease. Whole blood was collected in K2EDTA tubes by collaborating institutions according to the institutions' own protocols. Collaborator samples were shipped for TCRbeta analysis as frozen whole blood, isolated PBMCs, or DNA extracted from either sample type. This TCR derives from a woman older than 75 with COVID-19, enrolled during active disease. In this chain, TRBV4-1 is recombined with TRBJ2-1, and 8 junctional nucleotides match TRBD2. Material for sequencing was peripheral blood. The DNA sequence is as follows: TGCGCCAGCAGCCAAACAGCGGGAGTAAGTCACAATGAGCAGTTCTTC. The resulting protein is CASSQTAGVSHNEQFF.